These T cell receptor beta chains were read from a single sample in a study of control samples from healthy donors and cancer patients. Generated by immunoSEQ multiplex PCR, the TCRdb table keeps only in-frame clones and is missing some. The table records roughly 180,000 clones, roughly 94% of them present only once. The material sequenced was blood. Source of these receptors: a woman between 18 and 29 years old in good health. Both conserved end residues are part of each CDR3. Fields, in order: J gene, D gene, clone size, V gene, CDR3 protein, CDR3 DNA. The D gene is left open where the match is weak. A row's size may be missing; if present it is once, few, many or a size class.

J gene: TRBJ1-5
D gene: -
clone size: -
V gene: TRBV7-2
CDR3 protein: CASSSIEGLRNQPQHF
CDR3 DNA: TGTGCCAGCAGCTCGATTGAGGGATTGCGCAATCAGCCCCAGCATTTT

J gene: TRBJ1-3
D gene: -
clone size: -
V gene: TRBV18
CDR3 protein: CASSPLPRDPTGNTIYF
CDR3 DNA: TGTGCCAGCTCACCACTTCCTAGGGATCCTACTGGAAACACCATATATTTT

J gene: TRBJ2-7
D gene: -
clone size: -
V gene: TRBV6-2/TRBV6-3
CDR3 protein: CASSYEGRQYF
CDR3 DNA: TGTGCCAGCAGTTACGAGGGGAGGCAGTACTTC

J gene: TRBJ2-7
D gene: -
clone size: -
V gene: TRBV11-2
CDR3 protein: CASSLATVEVQQYF
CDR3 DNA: TGTGCCAGCAGCTTAGCGACGGTTGAAGTACAGCAGTACTTC

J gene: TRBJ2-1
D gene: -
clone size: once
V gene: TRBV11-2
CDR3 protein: CASSLERSARNEQFF
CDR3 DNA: TGTGCCAGCAGCTTAGAAAGGTCAGCACGAAATGAGCAGTTCTTC

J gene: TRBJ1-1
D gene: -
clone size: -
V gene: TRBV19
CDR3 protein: CASSLQGVATEAFF
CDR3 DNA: TGTGCCAGTAGCCTACAGGGAGTTGCCACTGAAGCTTTCTTT

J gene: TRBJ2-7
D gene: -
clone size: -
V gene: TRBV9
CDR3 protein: CASSVATAGFGVSEQYF
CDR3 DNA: TGTGCCAGCAGCGTAGCTACGGCTGGGTTCGGAGTCAGCGAGCAGTACTTC

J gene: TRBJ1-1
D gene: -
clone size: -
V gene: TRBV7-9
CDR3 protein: CASSLMEVLNTEAFF
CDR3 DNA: TGTGCCAGCAGCTTAATGGAGGTTTTGAACACTGAAGCTTTCTTT

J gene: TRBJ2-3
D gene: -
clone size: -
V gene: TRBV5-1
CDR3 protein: CASSLGPTTDTQYF
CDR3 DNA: TGCGCCAGCAGCTTGGGACCCACCACAGATACGCAGTATTTT

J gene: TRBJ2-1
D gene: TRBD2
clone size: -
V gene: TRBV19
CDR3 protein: CASSIGRGAYNEQFF
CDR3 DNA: TGTGCCAGTAGTATAGGGCGGGGGGCCTACAATGAGCAGTTCTTC

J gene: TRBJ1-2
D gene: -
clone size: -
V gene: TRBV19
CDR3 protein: CASSIVRGRGYTF
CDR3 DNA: TGTGCCAGTAGTATAGTTCGAGGGCGCGGCTACACCTTC

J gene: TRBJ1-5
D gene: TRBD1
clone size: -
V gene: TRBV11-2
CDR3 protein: CASSSVDRDQPQHF
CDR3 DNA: TGTGCCAGCAGCTCTGTCGACAGGGATCAGCCCCAGCATTTT

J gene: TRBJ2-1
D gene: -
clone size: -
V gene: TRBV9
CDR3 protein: CASSVGDLSYNEQFF
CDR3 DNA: TGTGCCAGCAGCGTCGGGGACCTGTCCTACAATGAGCAGTTCTTC

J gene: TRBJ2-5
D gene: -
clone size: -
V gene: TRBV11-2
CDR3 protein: CASSPAPTAGETQYF
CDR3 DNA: TGTGCCAGCAGCCCCGCTCCTACAGCAGGAGAGACCCAGTACTTC

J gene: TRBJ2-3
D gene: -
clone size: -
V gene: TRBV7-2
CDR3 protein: CASSFTDTQYF
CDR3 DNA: TGTGCCAGCAGCTTCACAGATACGCAGTATTTT

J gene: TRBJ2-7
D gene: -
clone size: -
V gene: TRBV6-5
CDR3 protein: CASSSAYEQYF
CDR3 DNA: TGTGCCAGCAGTTCGGCCTACGAGCAGTACTTC

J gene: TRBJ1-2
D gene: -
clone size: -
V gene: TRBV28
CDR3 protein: CASSFSGGDVGYTF
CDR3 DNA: TGTGCCAGCAGTTTTTCGGGGGGCGACGTTGGCTACACCTTC

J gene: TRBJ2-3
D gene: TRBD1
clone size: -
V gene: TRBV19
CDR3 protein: CASTKRGQGTDTQYF
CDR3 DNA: TGTGCCAGTACCAAGAGGGGGCAAGGCACAGATACGCAGTATTTT

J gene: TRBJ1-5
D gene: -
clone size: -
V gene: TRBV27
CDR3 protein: CVSRTGNQPQHF
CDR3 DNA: TGTGTCTCACGGACGGGCAATCAGCCCCAGCATTTT

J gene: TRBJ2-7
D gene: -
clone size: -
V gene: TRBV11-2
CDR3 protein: CASSFFSSGSLEQYF
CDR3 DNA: TGTGCCAGCAGCTTTTTTAGTTCCGGGTCTCTCGAGCAGTACTTC

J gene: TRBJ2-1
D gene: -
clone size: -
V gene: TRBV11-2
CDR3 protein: CASSSRDQDYNEQFF
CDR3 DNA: TGTGCCAGCAGCTCCCGCGACCAGGACTACAATGAGCAGTTCTTC

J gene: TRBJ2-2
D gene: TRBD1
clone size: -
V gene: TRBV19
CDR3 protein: CASSTGTGNTGELFF
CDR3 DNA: TGTGCCAGTAGTACCGGGACAGGGAACACCGGGGAGCTGTTTTTT

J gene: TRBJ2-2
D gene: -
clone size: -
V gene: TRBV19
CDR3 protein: CASSARSSNTGELFF
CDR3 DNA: TGTGCCAGTAGTGCTCGGAGCTCGAACACCGGGGAGCTGTTTTTT

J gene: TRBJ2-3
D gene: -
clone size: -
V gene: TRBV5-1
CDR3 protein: CASRLDRSTDTQYF
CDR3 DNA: TGCGCCAGCAGGTTAGACCGTAGCACAGATACGCAGTATTTT

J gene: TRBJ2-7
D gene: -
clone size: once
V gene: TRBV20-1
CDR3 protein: CSARRDEQYF
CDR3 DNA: TGCAGTGCTCGACGCGACGAGCAGTACTTC

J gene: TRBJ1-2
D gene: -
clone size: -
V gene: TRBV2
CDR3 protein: CASSQLRETGDYTF
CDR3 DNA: TGTGCCAGCAGTCAACTACGGGAGACTGGGGACTACACCTTC

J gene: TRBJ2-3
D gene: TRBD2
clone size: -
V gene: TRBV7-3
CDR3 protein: CASSFTAGGPSGTDTQYF
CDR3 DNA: TGTGCCAGCAGCTTTACGGCGGGGGGACCTAGCGGCACAGATACGCAGTATTTT

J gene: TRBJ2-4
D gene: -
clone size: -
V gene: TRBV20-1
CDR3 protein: CSARRTLLQYF
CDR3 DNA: TGCAGTGCTAGACGGACTCTGCTTCAGTACTTC

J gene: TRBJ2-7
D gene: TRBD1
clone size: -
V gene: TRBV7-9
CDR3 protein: CASSFRTGGLYEQYF
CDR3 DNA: TGTGCCAGCAGCTTCCGGACAGGGGGGCTCTACGAGCAGTACTTC

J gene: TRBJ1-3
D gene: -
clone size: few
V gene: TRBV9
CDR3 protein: CASSVDTGGNTIYF
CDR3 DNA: TGTGCCAGCAGCGTAGACACAGGGGGAAACACCATATATTTT

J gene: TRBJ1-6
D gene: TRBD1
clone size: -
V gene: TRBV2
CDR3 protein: CASRTEGARGSPLHF
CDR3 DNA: TGTGCCAGCAGGACAGAGGGGGCGCGTGGTTCACCCCTCCACTTT

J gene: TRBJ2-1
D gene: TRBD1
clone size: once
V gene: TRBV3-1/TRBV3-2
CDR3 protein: CASSQWDRAYNEQFF
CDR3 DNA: TGTGCCAGCAGCCAATGGGACAGGGCTTACAATGAGCAGTTCTTC

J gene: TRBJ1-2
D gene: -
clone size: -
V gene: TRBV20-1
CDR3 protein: CSASDTTGNYGYTF
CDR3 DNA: TGCAGTGCTAGTGACACGACAGGAAACTATGGCTACACCTTC

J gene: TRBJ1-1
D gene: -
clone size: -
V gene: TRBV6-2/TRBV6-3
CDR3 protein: CASSYSLKTEDVLLGAFF
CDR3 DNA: TGTGCCAGCAGTTACTCTTTGAAGACGGAAGACGTTCTTCTAGGAGCTTTCTTT

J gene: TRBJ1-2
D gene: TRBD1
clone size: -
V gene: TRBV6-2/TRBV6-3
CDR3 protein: CASSGQGATGGYTF
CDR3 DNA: TGTGCCAGCAGTGGACAGGGGGCGACGGGAGGCTACACCTTC

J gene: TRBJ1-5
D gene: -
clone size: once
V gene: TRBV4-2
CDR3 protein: CASSEVTNDQPQHF
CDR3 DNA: TGTGCCAGCAGCGAGGTTACAAACGATCAGCCCCAGCATTTT

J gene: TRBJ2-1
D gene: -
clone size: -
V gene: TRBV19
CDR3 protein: CASSIGVTGSYNEQFF
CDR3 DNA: TGTGCCAGTAGTATTGGGGTTACAGGGTCCTACAATGAGCAGTTCTTC

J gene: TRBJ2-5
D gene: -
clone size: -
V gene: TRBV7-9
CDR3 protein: CASSLMGQAAGTQYF
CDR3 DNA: TGTGCCAGCAGCTTAATGGGGCAGGCGGCGGGGACCCAGTACTTC

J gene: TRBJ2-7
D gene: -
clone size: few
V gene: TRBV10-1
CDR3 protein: CATSSGTLGRSEQYF
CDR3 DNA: TGCGCCACCTCCTCCGGAACCCTGGGGAGGAGCGAGCAGTACTTC

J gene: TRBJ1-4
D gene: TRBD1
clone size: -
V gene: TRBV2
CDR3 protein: CASSEDGQGATNEKLFF
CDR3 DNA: TGTGCCAGCAGTGAGGACGGACAGGGGGCTACTAATGAAAAACTGTTTTTT

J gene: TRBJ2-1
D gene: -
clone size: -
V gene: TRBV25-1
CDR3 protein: CASSLIPSSYNEQFF
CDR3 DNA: TGTGCCAGCAGCCTAATCCCCAGCTCCTACAATGAGCAGTTCTTC

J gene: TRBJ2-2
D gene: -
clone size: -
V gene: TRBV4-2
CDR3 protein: CASSQPGSRIGELFF
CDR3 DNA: TGTGCCAGCAGCCAACCAGGATCCCGGATCGGGGAGCTGTTTTTT

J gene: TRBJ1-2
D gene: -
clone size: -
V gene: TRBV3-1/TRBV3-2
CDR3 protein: CASSQEPGRNYGYTF
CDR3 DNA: TGTGCCAGCAGCCAAGAACCGGGGAGGAACTATGGCTACACCTTC

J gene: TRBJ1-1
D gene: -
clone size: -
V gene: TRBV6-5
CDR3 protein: CASSNDIGQYTEAFF
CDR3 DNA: TGTGCCAGCAGCAACGATATCGGACAGTACACTGAAGCTTTCTTT

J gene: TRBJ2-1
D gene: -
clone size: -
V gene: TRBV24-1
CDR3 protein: CATSEVTTSSYNEQFF
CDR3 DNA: TGTGCCACCAGTGAGGTGACAACAAGCTCCTACAATGAGCAGTTCTTC

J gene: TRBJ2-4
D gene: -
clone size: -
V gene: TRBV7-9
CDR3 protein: CASSLGNPGNIQYF
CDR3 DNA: TGTGCCAGCAGCTTGGGAAACCCAGGAAACATTCAGTACTTC

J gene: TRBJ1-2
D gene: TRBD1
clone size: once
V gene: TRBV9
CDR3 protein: CASSVSRTGTYGYTF
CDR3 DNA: TGTGCCAGCAGCGTAAGTCGGACAGGGACCTATGGCTACACCTTC

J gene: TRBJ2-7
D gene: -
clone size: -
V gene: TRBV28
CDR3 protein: CASSPWDGGLKVEQYF
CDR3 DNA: TGTGCCAGCAGTCCCTGGGACGGAGGATTAAAAGTGGAGCAGTACTTC

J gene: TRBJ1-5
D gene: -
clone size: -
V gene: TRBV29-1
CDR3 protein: CSVGGDLNQPQHF
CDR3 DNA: TGCAGCGTTGGGGGGGATCTCAATCAGCCCCAGCATTTT

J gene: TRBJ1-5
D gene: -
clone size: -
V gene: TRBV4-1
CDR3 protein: CASRGKGDNQPQHF
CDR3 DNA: TGCGCCAGCCGCGGCAAGGGGGATAATCAGCCCCAGCATTTT

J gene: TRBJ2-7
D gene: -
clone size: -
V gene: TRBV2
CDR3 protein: CASSEGMRGTYEQYF
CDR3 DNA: TGTGCCAGCAGTGAGGGAATGAGGGGCACCTACGAGCAGTACTTC

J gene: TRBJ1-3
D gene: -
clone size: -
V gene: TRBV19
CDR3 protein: CASSLGLPGRTGNTIYF
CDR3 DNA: TGTGCCAGTAGTCTGGGACTGCCGGGTAGGACTGGAAACACCATATATTTT

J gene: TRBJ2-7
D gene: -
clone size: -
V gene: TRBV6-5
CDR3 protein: CASSPRIQSYEQYF
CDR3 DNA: TGTGCCAGCAGTCCCCGTATCCAGTCTTACGAGCAGTACTTC

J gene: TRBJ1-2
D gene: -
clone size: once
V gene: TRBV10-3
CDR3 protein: CAITGVPWDGYTF
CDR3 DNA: TGTGCCATCACCGGTGTGCCATGGGATGGCTACACCTTC

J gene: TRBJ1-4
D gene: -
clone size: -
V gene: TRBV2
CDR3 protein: CASSENGGFNEKLFF
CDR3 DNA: TGTGCCAGCAGTGAAAATGGGGGATTCAATGAAAAACTGTTTTTT

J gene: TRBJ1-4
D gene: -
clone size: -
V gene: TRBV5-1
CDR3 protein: CASSLEATNEKLFF
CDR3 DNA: TGCGCCAGCAGCTTGGAAGCAACTAATGAAAAACTGTTTTTT

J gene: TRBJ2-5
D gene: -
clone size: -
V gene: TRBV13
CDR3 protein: CASSLGLKETQYF
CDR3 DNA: TGTGCCAGCAGCTTGGGACTGAAAGAGACCCAGTACTTC

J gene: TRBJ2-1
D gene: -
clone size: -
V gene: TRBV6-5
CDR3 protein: CASTPYRTNYNEQFF
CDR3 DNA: TGTGCCAGCACTCCGTATCGGACTAACTACAATGAGCAGTTCTTC

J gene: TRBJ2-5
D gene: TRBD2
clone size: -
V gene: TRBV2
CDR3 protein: CASSEALKGLAGLPGGETQYF
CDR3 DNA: TGTGCCAGCAGTGAAGCGCTTAAGGGTTTAGCGGGCCTCCCCGGGGGAGAGACCCAGTACTTC